This T cell receptor beta chain derives from a study of molecular identifiers for immune sequencing clone quantification. Study-level findings and limits: Shared barcodes on identical TCR molecules could underestimate the sizes of highly expanded clones. Over 98% of effector molecules, but under 1% in naive cells, were held by clones with more than 20 RNA copies.

Input for naive CD8 libraries was about 18,000 to 1,100,000 sorted cells; the RNA fraction used was 10%, 30% or 50%. As CD8+CD4-CCR7+CD45RA+ cells, naive CD8 T cells were sorted. The CDR3 covers 13 residues. CDR1 and CDR2 from the germline V gene are MNHEY and SVGEGT. V was clipped by 6 bases and J by 3 bases, with 12 bases between them. This clonotype was observed at least ten times. Its antigen is not known. MiXCR, run by TCRdb on the PCR reads, gives a single entry per CDR3 protein. The data show 460,000 or so distinct CDR3 sequences, 25% seen once. This sequence originates from a human donor in good health. Some libraries in this study had Jurkat cell RNA spiked in. The sequenced sample was naive CD8+ T cells from blood, with Jurkat cell RNA spiked in. The subset is: FACS-sorted CD8+CD4-CCR7+CD45RA+ naive T cells. The J gene is TRBJ2-7, the V gene TRBV6-2 or TRBV6-3; weak D call: TRBD1 (5 bases). CDR3 amino acids: CASSTDRSYEQYF. DNA for the CDR3: TGTGCCAGCAGCACCGACAGAAGCTACGAGCAGTACTTC.